The 17 T cell receptor beta chains in this list originate from one sample, sequenced in a study of blood T cell repertoires in COVID-19 (dated by TCRdb to the early 2020s). To prepare the library, the immunoSEQ multiplex PCR assay was applied. TCRdb's version of the immuneACCESS table is confined to in-frame rearrangements and falls short of the full clone set. An unresolved V gene accounts for under half of the shortfall where checked; the remainder is of unknown origin. This sample is represented by approximately 120,000 clones; 88% of them were singletons. The ten most abundant clones make up more than 1.5% of the sample. Sequencing was performed on peripheral blood. The source of these receptors is a human donor in a cohort sampled during active COVID-19.

The J gene is TRBJ2-7, the V gene TRBV2; 8 positions agree with TRBD1. With V trimmed by 6 bases and J by 2 bases, 6 bases remained unmatched. Germline V gene data show CDR1 as SNHLY and CDR2 as FYNNEI. This CDR3 is built from 14 residues. This CDR3 reads CASSEQGAAYEQYF. The CDR3 bases are TGTGCCAGCAGCGAGCAGGGGGCGGCCTACGAGCAGTACTTC.

V and J are TRBV24-1 and TRBJ2-3, with 8 bases identical to TRBD1. CDR1 KGHDR and CDR2 SFDVKD come from the germline V gene. V lost 5 bases and J lost 0; bases outside the gene matches: 12. This CDR3 contains 18 residues. Written as DNA, the CDR3 is TGTGCCACCAGTGGCCGCTCGCCTGGGACAGGAAGCACAGATACGCAGTATTTT. Protein: CATSGRSPGTGSTDTQYF.

A word on this clone: One junction end does not reproduce the germline sequence, and a read error may be involved. This chain connects TRBV11-3 to TRBJ2-7; 13 bases line up with TRBD2. Germline V gene data show CDR1 as SGHNT and CDR2 as YENEEA. This CDR3 has 12 amino acids. CDR3 sequence (DNA): TGTGCCAGCAGCTCCCGGACTAGCGGGAGTTTGTTC. Protein sequence: CASSSRTSGSLF. The variable domain in full, completed from reference TRBV11-3 and TRBJ2-7, reads EAGVVQSPRYKIIEKKQPVAFWCNPISGHNTLYWYLQNLGQGPELLIRYENEEAVDDSQLPKDRFSAERLKGVDSTLKIQPAELGDSAVYLCASSSRTSGSLFGPGTRLTVT.

CDR3 in amino acids: CASTWRGNTGELFF. The CDR3 coding sequence is TGTGCCAGCACCTGGCGGGGGAACACCGGGGAGCTGTTTTTT. The chain employs TRBV7-8 and TRBJ2-2; the D gene is possibly TRBD2 (6 bases). CDR3 size: 14 residues. V lost 7 bases and J 1 base, leaving 10 bases between the germline ends. The V gene's germline CDR1 is SGHVS and CDR2 FQNEAQ.

The gene calls are TRBV10-3 and TRBJ1-1, with TRBD1 matching over 9 bases. Germline-derived CDR1 and CDR2 are ENHRY and SYGVKD. J gave up 6 bases and V 5 bases, and 4 bases lay outside the gene matches. The CDR3 is 13 amino acids. CDR3 loop: CAISSGDRAEAFF. In nucleotides, the CDR3 is TGTGCCATCAGTTCCGGGGACAGGGCTGAAGCTTTCTTT.

The chain recombines TRBV9 with TRBJ2-1; 12 bases agree with TRBD2. The germline CDR1 and CDR2 sequences are SGDLS and YYNGEE. V shed 3 bases and J 6 bases; nucleotides not matched to a gene: 1. The CDR3 runs 14 residues. The CDR3 DNA reads TGTGCCAGCAGCGCGGGACTAGCGGGCAATGAGCAGTTCTTC. Translation gives CASSAGLAGNEQFF.

The gene calls are TRBV6-1 and TRBJ1-2, with no clear D. V was pared by 3 bases and J by 8 bases, with 16 bases between. From germline, CDR1 is MNHNS and CDR2 SASEGT. The CDR3 has 14 residues. The CDR3 sequence is CASSERARSKGYTF. DNA for the CDR3: TGTGCCAGCAGTGAGAGGGCCCGAAGTAAAGGCTACACCTTC.

This chain links TRBV2 with TRBJ2-4, with TRBD2 as a possible D gene (5 bases). The CDR3 covers 16 residues. Germline assignment: CDR1 SNHLY and CDR2 FYNNEI. Trimming shortened V by 3 bases and J by 0 bases, and 12 bases separated the two germline ends. The CDR3 protein is CASSDEGFLAKNIQYF. CDR3 DNA sequence: TGTGCCAGCAGTGATGAGGGTTTCTTAGCCAAAAACATTCAGTACTTC.

The V gene is TRBV9, the J gene TRBJ2-3, with TRBD2 as a possible D gene (5 bases). Germline values: CDR1 SGDLS, CDR2 YYNGEE. The CDR3 covers 15 residues. V was shortened by 0 bases and J by 0 bases, with 8 bases between the two germline ends. The CDR3 loop reads CASSVVATSTDTQYF. CDR3 coding DNA: TGTGCCAGCAGCGTAGTAGCGACTAGCACAGATACGCAGTATTTT.

This clone was seen more than once but under ten times. V is TRBV28 and J is TRBJ2-5; D not resolved. The length of the CDR3 is 15 residues. V gave up 3 bases and J gave up 0 bases, with 11 bases separating them. CDR1 is MDHEN and CDR2 is SYDVKM in the germline V gene. The CDR3 nucleotides are TGTGCCAGCAGTTTTCGTTCGGCGGACCAAGAGACCCAGTACTTC. It codes for CASSFRSADQETQYF.

The V and J genes are TRBV28 and TRBJ2-1, with D perhaps matching TRBD2 (6 bases). Trimming pared 6 bases from V and 8 bases from J, leaving 11 bases between. The CDR3 is 12 amino acids. The germline V gene has CDR1 MDHEN and CDR2 SYDVKM. The CDR3 reads CASRRGTYEQFF. DNA for the CDR3: TGTGCCAGCAGACGCGGGACGTATGAGCAGTTCTTC.

Note on this clone: Other DNA sequences in the sample encode the same CDR3. Here the CDR3 reads CSVSGFSYEQYF. The CDR3 DNA sequence: TGCAGCGTTTCGGGGTTCTCCTACGAGCAGTACTTC. The chain recombines TRBV29-1 with TRBJ2-7, with a tentative D call TRBD2 (5 bases). Germline CDR1 reads SQVTM; CDR2 reads ANQGSEA. There are 12 residues in the CDR3. V gave up 5 bases and J gave up 0 bases, with 8 bases separating them.

The chain is built from TRBV7-9 and TRBJ1-5, with D perhaps TRBD1 (6 bases). Deletions cut 3 bases from V and 3 bases from J, with 12 bases between. The CDR3 runs 15 residues. Germline V CDR1 and CDR2: SEHNR, FQNEAQ (reference sequence). The CDR3 DNA follows: TGTGCCAGCAGCTTGCCAGGGGACCTCAATCAGCCCCAGCATTTT. It translates to CASSLPGDLNQPQHF.

This chain joins TRBV19 and TRBJ2-7; 10 bases fit TRBD2. Per germline, CDR1 LNHDA and CDR2 SQIVND (reference sequence). Trimming at V came to 5 bases and at J to 1 base, leaving 8 bases not matched to a gene. CDR3 size: 16 residues. CDR3 sequence: CASSRTTSGISYEQYF. In DNA, the CDR3 is TGTGCCAGTAGTCGGACAACTAGCGGGATTTCCTACGAGCAGTACTTC.

The V and J genes are TRBV5-6 and TRBJ1-2, with TRBD1 matching over 9 bases. V gave up 4 bases and J gave up 6 bases; unmatched junction bases: 7. The germline V gene encodes CDR1 SGHDT and CDR2 YYEEEE. CDR3 size: 14 residues. Here the CDR3 DNA reads TGTGCCAGCAGCCACGGGACAGGGAACGATGGCTACACCTTC. Translation gives CASSHGTGNDGYTF.

The rearrangement joins TRBV5-5 to TRBJ2-1; 7 bases line up with TRBD1. V was clipped by 4 bases and J by 8 bases; unmatched bases: 15. The CDR3 is 16 amino acids. Germline-derived CDR1 and CDR2 are SGHKS and YYEKEE (reference sequence). The CDR3 is CASSGNLGQSHDEQFF. The CDR3 nucleotides are TGTGCCAGCAGCGGAAACTTGGGACAGTCGCACGATGAGCAGTTCTTC.

V is TRBV7-8 and J is TRBJ2-3; 10 bases align to TRBD2. The V gene's germline CDR1 is SGHVS and CDR2 FQNEAQ. The CDR3 extends over 17 amino acids. The ends lost 1 base at V and 1 base at J; junction bases unmatched: 5. The CDR3 DNA reads TGTGCCAGCAGCTTAGTATTGACTAGCGGGCGCACAGATACGCAGTATTTT. Residues: CASSLVLTSGRTDTQYF.